The 5 T cell receptor beta chains reported below all come from one sample, sequenced in a study of blood T cell repertoires in COVID-19. Profiling relied on immunoSEQ multiplex PCR, and the TCRdb table lists in-frame clones only, not all of them. The sample includes 84,000 or so clones, 75% to 90% seen only once; the top ten take more than 10%. The specimen sequenced was peripheral blood. The receptors originated from a woman aged 40 to 49 with active or convalescent COVID-19.

This chain joins TRBV10-3 and TRBJ2-3; TRBD2 aligns across 9 bases. Germline V gives CDR1 ENHRY, CDR2 SYGVKD. The CDR3 has 19 amino acids. V trimming: 6 bases; J trimming: 1 base; junction bases outside the gene matches: 17. CDR3 sequence (DNA): TGTGCCATCAGGGGGATAGCGGGGGTTCGGGCTGCGGGCACAGATACGCAGTATTTT. This codes for CAIRGIAGVRAAGTDTQYF.

The chain joins TRBV2 to TRBJ1-2; 7 bases match TRBD1. The ends lost 0 bases at V and 3 bases at J; junction bases unmatched: 7. The length of the CDR3 is 16 residues. Germline CDR1 reads SNHLY; CDR2 reads FYNNEI. CDR3 nucleotide sequence: TGTGCCAGCAGTGAAGCGCTTCAGGGACAGTACTATGGCTACACCTTC. It yields the protein CASSEALQGQYYGYTF.

Here the CDR3 DNA reads TGTGCCGGAACGAGGGGGCACATTAATTCACCCCTCCACTTT. Translating gives CAGTRGHINSPLHF. The V gene is TRBV2, the J gene TRBJ1-6; 7 bases are a match to TRBD1. The junction had 10 bases not matched to a gene; V was cut back by 11 bases and J by 6 bases. Germline V CDR1 and CDR2: SNHLY, FYNNEI. The CDR3 extends over 14 amino acids.

The chain has TRBV4-1 and TRBJ1-5, with 8 bases fitting TRBD1. Germline assignment: CDR1 MGHRA and CDR2 YSYEKL. With V trimmed by 1 base and J by 6 bases, 5 bases remained unmatched. The CDR3 sequence is 15 residues long. CDR3 DNA: TGCGCCAGCAGCCAAGCAGGGGGCCGTGGTCAGCCCCAGCATTTT. Amino acid sequence: CASSQAGGRGQPQHF.

The chain has TRBV6-5 and TRBJ2-5, with 9 bases matching TRBD1. V was clipped by 2 bases and J by 3 bases; unmatched bases: 1. Per the germline V gene, CDR1 is MNHEY and CDR2 is SVGAGI. The CDR3 spans 14 residues. CDR3 nucleotides: TGTGCCAGCAGTTACGGGACAGGGAAAGAGACCCAGTACTTC. This sequence encodes CASSYGTGKETQYF.